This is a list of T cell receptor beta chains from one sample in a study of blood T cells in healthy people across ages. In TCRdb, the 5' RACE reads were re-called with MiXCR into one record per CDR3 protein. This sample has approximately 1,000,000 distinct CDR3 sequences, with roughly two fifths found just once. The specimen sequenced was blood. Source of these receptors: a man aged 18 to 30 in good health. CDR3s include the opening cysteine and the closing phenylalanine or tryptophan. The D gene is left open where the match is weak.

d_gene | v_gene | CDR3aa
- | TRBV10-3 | CAISIRDGANVLTF
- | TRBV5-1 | CASRPTRGGGTEAFF
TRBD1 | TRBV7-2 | CASSLAPGQTNTEAFF
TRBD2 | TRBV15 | CATSSRTSSYNEQFF
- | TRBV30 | CAWSYSYQTLHF
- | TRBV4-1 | CASSQVNGVLEQYF
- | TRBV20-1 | CSARDDSTDTQYF
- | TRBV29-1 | CSVDSQSSYEQYF
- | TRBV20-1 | CSASLPDKGNQPQHF
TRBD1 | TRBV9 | CASRNERTTGRYGYTF
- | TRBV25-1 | CASVSVPTDTQYF
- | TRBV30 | CAWSELDEQYF
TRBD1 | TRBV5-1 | CASSSDRDYNEQFF
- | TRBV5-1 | CASSTNPGSSYEQYF
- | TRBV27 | CASSLNMMDTEAFF
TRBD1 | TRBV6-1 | CASSRRRTGNYGYTF
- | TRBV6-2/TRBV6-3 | CASSYSRSGGEQYF
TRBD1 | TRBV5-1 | CASSYGQGAGVEQFF
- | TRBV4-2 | CVRPEVLNEKLFF
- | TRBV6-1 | CASSELSGRHYGYIF
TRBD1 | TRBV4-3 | CASSPQIDRGEQFF
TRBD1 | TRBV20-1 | CSAVFGTEVPNVLTF
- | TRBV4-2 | CASSTSGFDNEQFF
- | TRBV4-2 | CASSHALGGASSNSPLHF
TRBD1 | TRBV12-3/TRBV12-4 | CASSLVLRGVTLALSPLHF
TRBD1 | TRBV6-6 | CASEGARNSPLHF
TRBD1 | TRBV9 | CASSITGSGRTGTQYF
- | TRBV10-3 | CASGSDRPEAFF
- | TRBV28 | CASSHPQGLPYEQYF
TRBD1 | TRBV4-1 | CASSQGLGQGRTDTQYF
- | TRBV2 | CASSGWKGSYGYTF
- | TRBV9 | CASSVGIGSTDAQYF
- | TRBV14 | CASSPPLQETQYF
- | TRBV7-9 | CASSLDSITQYF
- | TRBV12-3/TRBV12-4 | CASSPDHSNQPQHF
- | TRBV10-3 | CAIRGPRGGLNTEAFF